A single T cell receptor (beta chain) is shown here with its context. This clone appeared a single time. There is no known antigen for this receptor. No quality values exist for individual bases; no much larger clone is one base distant. TCRbeta CDR3 regions were amplified from genomic DNA using the immunoSEQ Assay, a bias-controlled multiplex PCR. Per the original workflow: Nucleated cell counts per sample were estimated from amplification of reference gene primers within the assay. Sequence reads were collapsed and filtered to measure the absolute abundance of every unique TCRbeta CDR3 rearrangement. For each sample, productive Simpson clonality was calculated as the square root of Simpson's diversity index over productive rearrangements. What TCRdb holds here is the immuneACCESS table cut down to in-frame rearrangements. Part of the clones is not present; checked against another copy, under half of the missing clones reflect an unresolved V gene, and the others are unexplained. The D gene and trimming were derived from the DNA, and the V and J assignments and clone size from that table. Across this sample there are over 200,000 clones, with roughly 90% seen only once. The top ten clones comprise about 5% of the sample.

Taken from cysteine to phenylalanine, the CDR3 has 13 residues. The DNA shown is the 39-base CDR3, in frame from base 1. Cut back by 3 bases and 8 bases, the V and J ends lie 10 bases apart. The germline V gene gives CDR1 as KGHDR and CDR2 as SFDVKD. The data are from a study of blood T cell repertoires in COVID-19 (dated by TCRdb to the early 2020s). At the level of the whole study: The collaborator samples originated in the United States, Italy and Spain and spanned the acute and convalescent phases of COVID-19. The prospective study material was composed of cDNA or gDNA derived from T cells, B-cell-depleted T cells, or PBMCs. Subjects who had been exposed to COVID-19, were actively infected with it, or had recovered from it provided the deeply sampled blood TCRbeta repertoires that made up the dataset. A freely available public database, intended as a resource for researchers studying the immune response to SARS-CoV-2, is where the repertoires were released. Samples were obtained from the ongoing ImmuneRACE study (first 160 participants) and from 1,000 to 1,500 subjects provided by 6 global collaborators. Sample metadata almost always included a de-identified subject ID, COVID-19 status, age in years and sex. Where available, HLA class I and class II types were taken from metadata supplied by the sample provider and were not determined by assay-based typing. Findings and caveats that apply to the study as a whole: How much clinical and demographic metadata was included differed by source and by participant, and the metadata was provided uncurated.

Collaborating institutions collected whole blood in K2EDTA tubes following their own protocols. For TCRbeta analysis, collaborators shipped samples in one of three forms: frozen whole blood, isolated PBMCs, or DNA extracted from either of those sample types. The specimen sequenced was peripheral blood. This sequence originates from a woman between 35 and 50 years old with acute or convalescent COVID-19. The chain is assembled from TRBV24-1 and TRBJ2-1; the D gene is not confidently resolved. The sequenced DNA is TGTGCCACCAGTGATCATTGGCAGGATGAGCAGTTCTTC. The encoded protein is CATSDHWQDEQFF.